Listed here are 11 T cell receptor beta chains from one sample, sequenced in a study of blood T cells in healthy people across ages. With a J-beta primer mix and a sample-barcoded 5' primer, a second PCR ran 7 to 11 cycles. Via MiXCR, TCRdb re-called the 5' RACE reads, giving one row per CDR3 protein. The sample includes fewer than 800,000 distinct CDR3 sequences, 45% to 50% of them seen just once. Sequenced input: blood. These receptor sequences come from an older woman in good health.

About this clonotype itself: This may be a read error, as it is one base from a much larger clone. The J gene is TRBJ2-7, the V gene TRBV5-1, with D possibly being TRBD1 (6 bases). Germline CDR1 SGHRS, CDR2 YFSETQ. CDR3 length equals 14 residues. Trimming left V 4 bases short and J 2 bases short, with 13 bases between. The CDR3 coding sequence is TGCGCCAGCAGCCGGAGGACAGATACCTACGAGCAGTACTTC. This translates into CASSRRTDTYEQYF. The variable domain in full, with the rest retrieved from reference TRBV5-1 and TRBJ2-7, is KAGVTQTPRYLIKTRGQQVTLSCSPISGHRSVSWYQQTPGQGLQFLFEYFSETQRNKGNFPGRFSGRQFSNSRSEMNVSTLELGDSALYLCASSRRTDTYEQYFGPGTRLTVT.

The chain joins TRBV6-5 to TRBJ1-2, with 9 bases fitting TRBD1. There are 13 residues in the CDR3. V shed 4 bases, J shed 8 bases, and the junction held 5 bases outside the gene matches. The germline V gene encodes CDR1 MNHEY and CDR2 SVGAGI. CDR3 in amino acids: CASSSGTGRGYTF. DNA of the CDR3: TGTGCCAGCAGTTCCGGGACAGGGCGCGGCTACACCTTC.

The V call is TRBV20-1, the J call TRBJ2-3; 11 bases match TRBD2. The CDR3 is 17 residues long. With V trimmed by 8 bases and J by 4 bases, 17 bases remained unmatched. CDR1 and CDR2 (germline): DFQATT, SNEGSKA (reference sequence). CDR3 nucleotides: TGCAGTCTAACACCGGGACTAGCGGCCCAGGGGGCAGATACGCAGTATTTT. This codes for CSLTPGLAAQGADTQYF.

This chain links TRBV7-9 with TRBJ2-3, with D unclear. The CDR3 consists of 15 residues. The germline CDR1 and CDR2 sequences are SEHNR and FQNEAQ (reference sequence). Trimming removed 3 bases from V and 0 bases from J, with 10 bases in between. The CDR3 sequence: CASSFYQDSTDTQYF. CDR3 nucleotide sequence: TGTGCCAGCAGCTTTTATCAGGACAGCACAGATACGCAGTATTTT.

The J gene is TRBJ2-5, the V gene TRBV2; tentatively, D is TRBD2 (5 bases). The CDR3 is made up of 14 amino acids. The V gene's germline CDR1 is SNHLY and CDR2 FYNNEI. The V and J ends lost 8 bases and 2 bases respectively, with 15 bases between them. CDR3 in DNA: TGTGCCAGCTCCCGGGGTTTTCGACAAGAGACCCAGTACTTC. Translated: CASSRGFRQETQYF. Combining the CDR3 with reference TRBV2 and TRBJ2-5 gives the whole variable domain EPEVTQTPSHQVTQMGQEVILRCVPISNHLYFYWYRQILGQKVEFLVSFYNNEISEKSEIFDDQFSVERPDGSNFTLKIRSTKLEDSAMYFCASSRGFRQETQYFGPGTRLLVL.

This clonotype has more than one count but fewer than ten. A much bigger clone sits one base away, suggesting this may be a read error. V gene TRBV7-2 combines with J gene TRBJ2-3; D unresolved. This CDR3 region has 12 residues. With 3 bases removed from V and 2 bases from J, the gap between germline ends came to 3 bases. Germline CDR1 and CDR2: SGHTA and FQGNSA. The CDR3 reads CASSLITDTQYF. CDR3 coding DNA: TGTGCCAGCAGCTTGATCACAGATACGCAGTATTTT.

This chain connects TRBV7-3 to TRBJ1-1; TRBD1 agrees at 8 bases. CDR3 length equals 16 residues. Germline V gene sequence: CDR1 SGHTA, CDR2 FQGTGA. J gave up 1 base and V 1 base, and 5 bases lay outside the gene matches. Here the CDR3 DNA reads TGTGCCAGCAGCTTAAACCCCGGACAGGGGAACACTGAAGCTTTCTTT. Its translation is CASSLNPGQGNTEAFF.

The chain employs TRBV10-3 and TRBJ2-1; D is undetermined. The CDR3 is 9 amino acids. Germline CDR1 ENHRY, CDR2 SYGVKD. V lost 6 bases and J 12 bases, leaving 6 bases between the germline ends. CDR3 sequence reads: CAIRVGQFF. As DNA, the CDR3 is TGTGCCATCAGGGTTGGGCAGTTCTTC.

The V gene is TRBV10-1, the J gene TRBJ2-7, with D unresolved. V was cut by 5 bases and J by 2 bases, with 13 bases left in between. The V gene's germline CDR1 is WNHNN and CDR2 SYGVQD (reference sequence). The CDR3 totals 14 residues. CDR3 nucleotide sequence: TGCGCCAGCAGTAAGATGAGGTTCCCCTACGAGCAGTACTTC. Translated, it gives CASSKMRFPYEQYF.

This clonotype was detected only a few times. This chain uses TRBV4-2 with TRBJ2-3; D is unclear. Germline V lookup: CDR1 LGHNA, CDR2 YNFKEQ. The CDR3 has 11 residues. The V gene lost 7 bases and the J gene lost 4 bases, with 6 bases spanning the gap. CDR3 sequence (DNA): TGTGCCAGCAAGCCAGCAGATACGCAGTATTTT. It yields the protein CASKPADTQYF.

This clonotype was detected a few times. A read error may produce the germline difference seen at one junction end. The chain combines TRBV29-1 with TRBJ2-1; the match to TRBD1 covers 11 bases. Germline V gene lookup returns CDR1 SQVTM and CDR2 ANQGSEA. CDR3 size: 18 residues. Written as DNA, the CDR3 is TGCAGCGTTGGTCTTGCGGTTGGTGGACAGGGGGCCTACAATGATCAGTTCTTC. It specifies CSVGLAVGGQGAYNDQFF.